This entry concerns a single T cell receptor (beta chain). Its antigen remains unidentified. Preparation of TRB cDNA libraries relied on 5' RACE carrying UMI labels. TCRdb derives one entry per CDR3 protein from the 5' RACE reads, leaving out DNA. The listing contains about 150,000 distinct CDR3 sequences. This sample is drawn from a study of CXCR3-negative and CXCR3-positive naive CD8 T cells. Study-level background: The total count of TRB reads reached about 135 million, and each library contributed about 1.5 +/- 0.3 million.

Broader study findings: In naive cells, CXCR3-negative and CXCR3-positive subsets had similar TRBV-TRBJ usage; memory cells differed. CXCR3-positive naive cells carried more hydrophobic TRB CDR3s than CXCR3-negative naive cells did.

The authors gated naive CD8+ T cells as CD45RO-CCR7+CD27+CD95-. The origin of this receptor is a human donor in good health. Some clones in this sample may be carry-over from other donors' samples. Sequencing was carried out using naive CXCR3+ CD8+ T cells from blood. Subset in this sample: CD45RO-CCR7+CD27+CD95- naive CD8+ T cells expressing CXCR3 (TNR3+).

Here the CDR3 reads CASSPLPYEQYF. J is TRBJ2-7 and V is TRBV7-9; as DNA is missing, the TRBD1 call by TCRdb cannot be tested. This CDR3 comprises 12 residues. CDR1 is SEHNR and CDR2 is FQNEAQ in the germline V gene (reference sequence).